These T cell receptor beta chains were read from a single sample in a study of blood T cell repertoires in COVID-19. Assay: immunoSEQ multiplex PCR; the TCRdb copy retains only in-frame clones and omits some. Of approximately 98,000 clones detected, around 81% appear once; the ten largest clones hold roughly 4%. Source material: peripheral blood. All receptors come from a man in his sixties with acute or convalescent COVID-19. Both conserved end residues are part of each CDR3. A D gene is named only where the DNA matches it firmly. Clone size is given for some rows only: seen once, a few or many times, or a class if the clone is expanded.

J,V,size,D,DNA,CDR3
TRBJ1-6,TRBV27,.,TRBD1,TGTGCCAGCAGTTTTTCTGGGACAGGGGCCCTCCACTTT,CASSFSGTGALHF
TRBJ1-5,TRBV3-1/TRBV3-2,.,.,TGTGCCAGCAGCCGGGCTCATAGCAATCAGCCCCAGCATTTT,CASSRAHSNQPQHF
TRBJ2-5,TRBV3-1/TRBV3-2,.,TRBD2,TGTGCCAGCAGCCAGGATACTAGCGGAGTCCGAAAAGAGACCCAGTACTTC,CASSQDTSGVRKETQYF
TRBJ1-1,TRBV4-3,once,.,TGCGCCAGCAGCCAAGATCTGGGCGGGGTAGCTGAAGCTTTCTTT,CASSQDLGGVAEAFF
TRBJ2-5,TRBV30,.,TRBD2,TGTGCCTGCCGCGTCACGGGACTAGCGGCGGAGACCCAGTACTTC,CACRVTGLAAETQYF
TRBJ1-1,TRBV19,.,.,TGTGCCAGTAGTATAGGGTTTGGGGGGATGAACACTGAAGCTTTCTTT,CASSIGFGGMNTEAFF
TRBJ1-4,TRBV19,.,TRBD1,TGTGCCAGTAGTGGGGACAGGTCCTCCTTAACTAATGAAAAACTGTTTTTT,CASSGDRSSLTNEKLFF
TRBJ2-5,TRBV19,.,TRBD1,TGTGCCAGTAGTAGACGGGACAGCCAGGAGACCCAGTACTTC,CASSRRDSQETQYF
TRBJ1-2,TRBV19,.,.,TGTGCCAGTAGTACCATCGTCCGCACTTCGGATGGCTACACCTTC,CASSTIVRTSDGYTF
TRBJ2-3,TRBV7-9,.,.,TGTGCCAGCAGCTTAGGGAGCGCGAGCGCAGATACGCAGTATTTT,CASSLGSASADTQYF
TRBJ2-1,TRBV27,.,.,TGTGCCAGCAGTAACGGAGGAGGAGACGTGTATAATGAGCAGTTCTTC,CASSNGGGDVYNEQFF
TRBJ2-3,TRBV27,once,.,TGTGCCAGCAGTTTATTCGGAGATACGCAGTATTTT,CASSLFGDTQYF
TRBJ2-2,TRBV5-4,.,TRBD2,TGTGCCAGCAGCGACCGACTAGCGGGAGTTCCCGGGGAGCTGTTTTTT,CASSDRLAGVPGELFF
TRBJ2-5,TRBV7-2,.,.,TGTGCCAGCAGCCCCGGGGGAGCCCAAGAGACCCAGTACTTC,CASSPGGAQETQYF
TRBJ1-2,TRBV28,.,.,TGTGCCAGCAGTTTAGGGGCCGCTAACTATGGCTACACCTTC,CASSLGAANYGYTF
TRBJ2-3,TRBV5-1,.,TRBD2,TGCGCCAGCAGCTTGGTACTAGCGGGAGTTGGAGATACGCAGTATTTT,CASSLVLAGVGDTQYF
TRBJ2-1,TRBV9,.,.,TGTGCCAGCAGCGGTGGGGCTGGCTCCTACAATGAGCAGTTCTTC,CASSGGAGSYNEQFF
TRBJ1-5,TRBV15,.,.,TGTGCCACCAGCAGACATCCGTCGATAGCCGGCAATCAGCCCCAGCATTTT,CATSRHPSIAGNQPQHF
TRBJ1-2,TRBV9,many,TRBD1,TGTGCCAGCAGCGCCCTAGGGGGCGCCAACTATGGCTACACCTTC,CASSALGGANYGYTF
TRBJ1-2,TRBV7-2,once,TRBD1,TGTGCCAGCAGCTTGGACAGGTTCTATGGCTACACCTTC,CASSLDRFYGYTF
TRBJ2-3,TRBV19,.,.,TGTGCCAGTAGTACAGGGTTTGTAATAGATACGCAGTATTTT,CASSTGFVIDTQYF
TRBJ2-2,TRBV29-1,.,TRBD2,TGCAGCGTTGATCCAGCGGGAGATGATGGCGGGGAGCTGTTTTTT,CSVDPAGDDGGELFF
TRBJ2-5,TRBV6-5,.,TRBD1,TGTGCCAGCACGACAGGGTCGGAGACCCAGTACTTC,CASTTGSETQYF
TRBJ2-3,TRBV7-9,.,.,TGTGCCAGCAGCTTAGGAGGTAGAGAGGATACGCAGTATTTT,CASSLGGREDTQYF
TRBJ2-1,TRBV5-1,many,TRBD1,TGCGCCAGCAGCTCCGGACAGGGGGCTGGGAATGAGCAGTTCTTC,CASSSGQGAGNEQFF
TRBJ2-3,TRBV7-6,.,.,TGTGCCAGCAGCCCAATGAGGAGGACCTCAGATACGCAGTATTTT,CASSPMRRTSDTQYF
TRBJ1-1,TRBV19,few,.,TGTGCCAGTAGTATGAACAAGAACACTGAAGCTTTCTTT,CASSMNKNTEAFF
TRBJ2-3,TRBV19,.,.,TGTGCCAGTAGTCGGGTGGAGCGGCGGAAAAGCACAGATACGCAGTATTTT,CASSRVERRKSTDTQYF